This T cell receptor beta chain emerged from a study of blood T cell repertoires in COVID-19. Study in general: Material from acute and convalescent COVID-19 was sourced from the United States, Italy and Spain. The cDNA or gDNA used as material had been derived from T cells, B-cell-depleted T cells, or PBMCs.

Germline CDR1 and CDR2: LGHDT and YNNKEL (reference sequence). This CDR3 region has 14 residues. In the authors' methods: Reference gene primer amplification in the assay estimated nucleated cell counts. Measured with immunoSEQ multiplex PCR; TCRdb has only the in-frame clones, and not every one. From that table come the V and J calls and clone size; the DNA was used to work out D and trimming. This table holds some 120,000 clones, approximately 88% found once. As for this clone: Compared with germline, one end of the junction differs, possibly owing to a read error. At the DNA level, this CDR3 is encoded by other sequences in the same sample as well.

Sequences were obtained from peripheral blood. The receptor's source is a woman aged 70-85 years with acute or convalescent COVID-19. The chain couples TRBV3-1 (or the pseudogene TRBV3-2) to TRBJ1-2, with a possible D match to TRBD1 (6 bases). CDR3 protein: CASSQRPGDYGYTF. The DNA for the CDR3 is TGTGCCAGCAGCCAACGCCCAGGGGACTATGGCTACACTTTC.